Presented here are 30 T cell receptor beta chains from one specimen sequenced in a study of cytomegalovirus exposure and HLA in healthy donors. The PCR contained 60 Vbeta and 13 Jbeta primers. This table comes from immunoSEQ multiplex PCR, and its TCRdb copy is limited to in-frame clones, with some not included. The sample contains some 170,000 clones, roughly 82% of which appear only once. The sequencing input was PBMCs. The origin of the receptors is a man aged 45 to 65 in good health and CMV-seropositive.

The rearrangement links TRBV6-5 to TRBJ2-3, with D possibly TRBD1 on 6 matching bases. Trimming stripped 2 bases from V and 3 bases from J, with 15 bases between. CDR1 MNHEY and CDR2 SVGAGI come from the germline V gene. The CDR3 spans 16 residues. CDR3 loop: CASSYSRDTGTDTQYF. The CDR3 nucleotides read TGTGCCAGCAGTTACAGCAGGGACACGGGGACAGATACGCAGTATTTT.

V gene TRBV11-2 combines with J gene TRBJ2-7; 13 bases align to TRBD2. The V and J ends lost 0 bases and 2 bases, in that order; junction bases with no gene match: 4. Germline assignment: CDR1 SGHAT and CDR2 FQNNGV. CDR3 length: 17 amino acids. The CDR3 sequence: CASSLDLGTSGTYEQYF. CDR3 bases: TGTGCCAGCAGCTTAGACCTGGGGACTAGCGGGACCTACGAGCAGTACTTC. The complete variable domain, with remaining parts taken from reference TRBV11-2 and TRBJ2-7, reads EAGVAQSPRYKIIEKRQSVAFWCNPISGHATLYWYQQILGQGPKLLIQFQNNGVVDDSQLPKDRFSAERLKGVDSTLKIQPAKLEDSAVYLCASSLDLGTSGTYEQYFGPGTRLTVT.

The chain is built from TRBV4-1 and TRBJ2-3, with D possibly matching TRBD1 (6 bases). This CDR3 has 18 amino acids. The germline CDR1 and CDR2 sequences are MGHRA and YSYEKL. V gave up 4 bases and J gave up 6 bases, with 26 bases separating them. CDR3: CASSRQVLGDGPWDTQYF. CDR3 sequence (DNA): TGCGCCAGCAGCCGACAGGTTCTCGGTGATGGACCATGGGATACGCAGTATTTT.

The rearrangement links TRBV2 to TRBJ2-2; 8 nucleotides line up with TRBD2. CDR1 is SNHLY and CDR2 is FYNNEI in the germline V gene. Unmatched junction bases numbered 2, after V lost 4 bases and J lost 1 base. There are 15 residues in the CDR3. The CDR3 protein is CASSVTSGNTGELFF. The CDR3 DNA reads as TGTGCCAGCAGTGTAACTAGCGGGAACACCGGGGAGCTGTTTTTT.

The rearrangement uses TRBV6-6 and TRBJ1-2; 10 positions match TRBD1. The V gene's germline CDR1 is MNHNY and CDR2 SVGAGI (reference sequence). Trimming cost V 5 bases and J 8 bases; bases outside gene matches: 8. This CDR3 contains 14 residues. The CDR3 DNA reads TGTGCCAGCAGTCCGGGACAGGGGTTCGGGGGCTACACCTTC. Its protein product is CASSPGQGFGGYTF.

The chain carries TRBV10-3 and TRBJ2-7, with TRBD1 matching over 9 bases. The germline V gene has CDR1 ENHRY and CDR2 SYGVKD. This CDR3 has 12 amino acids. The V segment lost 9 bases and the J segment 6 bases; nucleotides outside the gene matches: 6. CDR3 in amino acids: CAIGTGTVEQYF. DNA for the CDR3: TGTGCCATAGGGACAGGGACAGTCGAGCAGTACTTC.

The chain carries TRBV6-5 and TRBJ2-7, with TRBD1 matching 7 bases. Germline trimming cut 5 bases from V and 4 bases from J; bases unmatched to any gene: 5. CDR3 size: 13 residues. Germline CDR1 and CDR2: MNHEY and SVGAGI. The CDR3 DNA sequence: TGTGCCAGCAGTCCGGGACAGCAGTACGAGCAGTACTTC. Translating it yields CASSPGQQYEQYF.

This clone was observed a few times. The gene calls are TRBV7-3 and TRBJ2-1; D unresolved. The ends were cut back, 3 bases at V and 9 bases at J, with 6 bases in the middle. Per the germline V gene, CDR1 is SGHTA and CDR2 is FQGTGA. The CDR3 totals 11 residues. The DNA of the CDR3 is TGTGCCAGCAGCTTTGGCGGTGAGCAGTTCTTC. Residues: CASSFGGEQFF.

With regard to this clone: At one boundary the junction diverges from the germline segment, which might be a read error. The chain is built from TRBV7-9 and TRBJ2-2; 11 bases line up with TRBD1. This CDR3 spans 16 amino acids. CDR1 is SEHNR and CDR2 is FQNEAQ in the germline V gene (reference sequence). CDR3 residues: CSSSLSGTGGPGELFF. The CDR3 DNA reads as TGTTCCAGCAGCTTATCCGGGACAGGGGGTCCCGGGGAGCTGTTTTTT.

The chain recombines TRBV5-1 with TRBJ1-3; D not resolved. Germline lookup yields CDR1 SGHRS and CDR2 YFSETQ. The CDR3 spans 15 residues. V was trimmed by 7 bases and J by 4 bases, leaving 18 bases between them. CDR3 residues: CASGNGRVPGNTIYF. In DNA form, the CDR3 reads TGCGCCAGCGGCAATGGGAGGGTGCCAGGAAACACCATATATTTT.

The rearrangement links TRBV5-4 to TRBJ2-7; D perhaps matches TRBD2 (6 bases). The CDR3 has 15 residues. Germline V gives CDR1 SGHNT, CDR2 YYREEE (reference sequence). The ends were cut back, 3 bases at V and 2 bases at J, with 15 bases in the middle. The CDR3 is CASSSEGSLTYEQYF. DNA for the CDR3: TGTGCCAGCAGCTCGGAGGGTAGCCTAACCTACGAGCAGTACTTC.

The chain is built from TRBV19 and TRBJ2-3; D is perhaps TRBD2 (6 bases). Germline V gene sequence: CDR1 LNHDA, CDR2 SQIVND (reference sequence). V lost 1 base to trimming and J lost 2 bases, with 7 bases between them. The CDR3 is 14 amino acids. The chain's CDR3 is CASSIGGVTDTQYF. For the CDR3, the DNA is TGTGCCAGTAGTATAGGCGGGGTCACAGATACGCAGTATTTT.

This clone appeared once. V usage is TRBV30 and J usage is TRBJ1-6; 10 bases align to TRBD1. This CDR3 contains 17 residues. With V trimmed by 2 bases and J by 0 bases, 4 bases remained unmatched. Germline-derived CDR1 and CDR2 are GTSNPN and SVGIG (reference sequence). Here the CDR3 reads CAWSTGQGSSYNSPLHF. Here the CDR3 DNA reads TGTGCCTGGAGTACGGGACAGGGGAGCTCCTATAATTCACCCCTCCACTTT.

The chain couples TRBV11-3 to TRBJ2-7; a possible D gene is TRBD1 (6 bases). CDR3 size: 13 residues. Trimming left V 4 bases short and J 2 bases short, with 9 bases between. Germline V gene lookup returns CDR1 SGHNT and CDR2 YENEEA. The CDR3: CASSSGQTYEQYF. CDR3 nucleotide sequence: TGTGCCAGCAGCTCGGGACAAACCTACGAGCAGTACTTC.

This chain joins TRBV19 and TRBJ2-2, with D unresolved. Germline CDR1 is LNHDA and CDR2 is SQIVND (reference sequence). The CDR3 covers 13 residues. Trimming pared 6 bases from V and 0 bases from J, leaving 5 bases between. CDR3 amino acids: CASRSTNTGELFF. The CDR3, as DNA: TGTGCCAGTAGGTCCACGAACACCGGGGAGCTGTTTTTT.

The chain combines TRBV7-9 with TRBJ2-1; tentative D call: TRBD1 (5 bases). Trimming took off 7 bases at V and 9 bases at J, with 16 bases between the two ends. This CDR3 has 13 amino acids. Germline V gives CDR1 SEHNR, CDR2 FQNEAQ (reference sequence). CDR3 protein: CASTPPGFAEQFF. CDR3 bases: TGTGCCAGCACCCCTCCAGGGTTCGCTGAGCAGTTCTTC.

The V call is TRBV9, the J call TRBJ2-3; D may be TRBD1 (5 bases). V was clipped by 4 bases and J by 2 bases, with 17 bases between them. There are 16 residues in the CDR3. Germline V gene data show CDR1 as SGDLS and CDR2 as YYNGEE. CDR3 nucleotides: TGTGCCAGCAGCCTCGCACTGGGGCAGATCACAGATACGCAGTATTTT. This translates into CASSLALGQITDTQYF.

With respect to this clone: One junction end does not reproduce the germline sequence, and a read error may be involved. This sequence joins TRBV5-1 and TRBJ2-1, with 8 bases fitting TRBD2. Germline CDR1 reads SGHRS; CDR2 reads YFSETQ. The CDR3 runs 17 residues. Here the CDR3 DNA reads TGCGCCAGCAGCTTAGCCCTCCTCAGCGGGAGCTACAATGGGCAGTTCTTC. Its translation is CASSLALLSGSYNGQFF.

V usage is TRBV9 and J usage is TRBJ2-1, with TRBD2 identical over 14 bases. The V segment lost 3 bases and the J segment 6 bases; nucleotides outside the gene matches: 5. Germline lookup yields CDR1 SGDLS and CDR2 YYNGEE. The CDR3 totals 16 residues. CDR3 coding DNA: TGTGCCAGCAGCGCCTCGACTAGCGGGGGGGTCAATGAGCAGTTCTTC. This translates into CASSASTSGGVNEQFF.

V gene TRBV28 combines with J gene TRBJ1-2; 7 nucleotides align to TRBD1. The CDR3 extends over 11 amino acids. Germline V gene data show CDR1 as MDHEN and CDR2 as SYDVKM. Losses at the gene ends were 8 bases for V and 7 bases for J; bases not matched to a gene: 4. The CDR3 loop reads CASRRGFGYTF. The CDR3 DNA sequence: TGTGCCAGCCGCAGGGGGTTTGGCTACACCTTC.

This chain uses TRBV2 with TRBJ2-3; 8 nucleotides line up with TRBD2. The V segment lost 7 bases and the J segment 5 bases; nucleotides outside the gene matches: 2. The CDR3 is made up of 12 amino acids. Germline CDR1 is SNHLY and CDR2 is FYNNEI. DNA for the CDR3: TGTGCCAGCACTAGCGGGTTAGATACGCAGTATTTT. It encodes CASTSGLDTQYF.

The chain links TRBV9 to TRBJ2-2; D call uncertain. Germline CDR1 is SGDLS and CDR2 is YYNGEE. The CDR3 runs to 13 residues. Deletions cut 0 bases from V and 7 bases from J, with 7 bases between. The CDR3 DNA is TGTGCCAGCAGCGTAGTGGTGAGCGGGGAGCTGTTTTTT. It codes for CASSVVVSGELFF.

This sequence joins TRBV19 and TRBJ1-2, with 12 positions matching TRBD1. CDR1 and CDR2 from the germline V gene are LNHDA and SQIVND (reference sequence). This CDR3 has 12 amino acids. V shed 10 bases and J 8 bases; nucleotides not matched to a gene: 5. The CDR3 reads CATRDRGHGYTF. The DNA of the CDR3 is TGTGCCACAAGGGACAGGGGGCACGGCTACACCTTC.

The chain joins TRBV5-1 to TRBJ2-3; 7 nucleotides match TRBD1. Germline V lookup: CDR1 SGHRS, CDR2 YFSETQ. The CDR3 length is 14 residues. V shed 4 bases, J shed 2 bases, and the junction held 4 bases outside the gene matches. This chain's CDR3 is CASSGGQPTDTQYF. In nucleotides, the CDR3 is TGCGCCAGCAGCGGGGGACAGCCCACAGATACGCAGTATTTT.

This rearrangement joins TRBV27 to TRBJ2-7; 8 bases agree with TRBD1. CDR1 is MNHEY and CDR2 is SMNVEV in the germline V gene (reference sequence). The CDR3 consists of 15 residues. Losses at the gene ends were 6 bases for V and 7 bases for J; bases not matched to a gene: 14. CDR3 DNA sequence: TGTGCCAGCAGAGTGGGACAGGAGGTTAGAGGTGAGCAGTACTTC. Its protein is CASRVGQEVRGEQYF.

The CDR3 reads CASNLRDHGYTF. CDR3 nucleotides: TGTGCCAGCAACCTCAGGGATCATGGCTACACCTTC. The rearrangement joins TRBV6-1 to TRBJ1-2, with D perhaps matching TRBD1 (5 bases). The ends were cut back, 7 bases at V and 6 bases at J, with 12 bases in the middle. There are 12 residues in the CDR3. The V gene's germline CDR1 is MNHNS and CDR2 SASEGT.

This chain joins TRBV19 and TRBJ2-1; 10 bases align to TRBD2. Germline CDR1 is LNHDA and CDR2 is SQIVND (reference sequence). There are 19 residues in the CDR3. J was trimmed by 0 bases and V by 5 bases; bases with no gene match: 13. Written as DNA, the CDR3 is TGTGCCAGTAGTTTGTCAGGGATAAGCGGGGGGGCCTCCTACAATGAGCAGTTCTTC. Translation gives CASSLSGISGGASYNEQFF.

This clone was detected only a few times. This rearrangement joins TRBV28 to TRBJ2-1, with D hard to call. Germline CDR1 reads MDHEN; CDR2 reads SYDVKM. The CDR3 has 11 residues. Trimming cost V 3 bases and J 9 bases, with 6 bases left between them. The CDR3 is CASSFFGEQFF. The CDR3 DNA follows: TGTGCCAGCAGTTTTTTCGGTGAGCAGTTCTTC.

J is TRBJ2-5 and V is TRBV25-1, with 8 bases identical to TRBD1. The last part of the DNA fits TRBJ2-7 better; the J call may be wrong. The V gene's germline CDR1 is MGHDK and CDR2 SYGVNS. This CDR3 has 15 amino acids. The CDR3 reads CASRPRTGKTYEQYF. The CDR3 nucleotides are TGTGCCAGCAGGCCGCGGACAGGGAAAACCTACGAGCAGTACTTC.

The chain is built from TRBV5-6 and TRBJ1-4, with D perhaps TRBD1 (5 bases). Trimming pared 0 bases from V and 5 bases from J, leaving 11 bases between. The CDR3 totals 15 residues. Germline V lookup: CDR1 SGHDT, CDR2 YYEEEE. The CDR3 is CASSLGQSRNEKLFF. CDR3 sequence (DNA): TGTGCCAGCAGCTTGGGACAGAGCCGAAATGAAAAACTGTTTTTT.